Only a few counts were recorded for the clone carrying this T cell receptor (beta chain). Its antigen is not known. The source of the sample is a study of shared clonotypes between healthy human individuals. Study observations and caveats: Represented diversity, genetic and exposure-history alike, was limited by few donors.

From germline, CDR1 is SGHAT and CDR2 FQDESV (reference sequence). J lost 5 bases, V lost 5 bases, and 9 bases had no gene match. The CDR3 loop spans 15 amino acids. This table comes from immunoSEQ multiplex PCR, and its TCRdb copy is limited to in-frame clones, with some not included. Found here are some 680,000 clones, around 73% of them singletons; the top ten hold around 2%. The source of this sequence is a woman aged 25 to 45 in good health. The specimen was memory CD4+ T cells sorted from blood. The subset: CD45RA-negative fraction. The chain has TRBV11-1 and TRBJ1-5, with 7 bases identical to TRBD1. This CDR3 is CASSHGTDPDQPQHF. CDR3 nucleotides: TGTGCCAGCAGCCACGGGACAGATCCCGATCAGCCCCAGCATTTT.